Included here is one T cell receptor beta chain sequence, with context. Its antigen remains unknown. The CDR3 sequence is 16 residues long. Germline V gene lookup returns CDR1 KGHSH and CDR2 LQKENI. The ends were cut back, 2 bases at V and 0 bases at J, with 11 bases in the middle. The data originate from a study of ipilimumab plus nivolumab after autologous stem cell transplantation. Study-level information: Patients received a median of roughly 5 ipilimumab and 8 nivolumab doses. DLBCL patients had primary refractory or relapsed disease.

Study-level findings and limits: TCR repertoire, Treg phenotype and gut microbiota reportedly support more study of this approach.

Ipilimumab, 1 mg/kg, started 14 to 28 days after autologous transplant. Produced via immunoSEQ multiplex PCR; TCRdb's table is partial and in-frame only. The table lists about 16,000 clones, about 72% of them singletons, with around 20% in the top ten. The sequenced sample was PBMCs, obtained in a trial of ipilimumab plus nivolumab as post-transplant consolidation. The chain has TRBV18 and TRBJ2-1, with D hard to call. The clonotype was recovered from a male donor with diffuse large B-cell lymphoma. CDR3 region: CASSPSTGFSYNEQFF. The CDR3 bases are TGTGCCAGCTCACCATCGACGGGTTTCTCCTACAATGAGCAGTTCTTC.